This T cell receptor beta chain was sequenced for a study of beta chain features in type 1 diabetes. General study results and limits: The study notes PCR might favor shorter templates equally in patients and controls. A greater similarity of naive, central memory and Treg TCRB repertoires was seen among patients than among healthy donors. Researchers report that Type 1 diabetes patients had moderately but significantly shorter TCRB CDR3s across all four CD4+ subsets.

This clone showed up just a few times. The antigen is unknown. Expressed TCRB transcripts were sequenced because the isolated RNA had all been reverse transcribed beforehand. The repertoire was sequenced with immunoSEQ multiplex PCR; TCRdb's copy has only in-frame clones and lacks some. Of about 280,000 clones listed, about 15% are singletons. Trimming removed 7 bases from V and 0 bases from J, with 7 bases in between. CDR1 is MNHNY and CDR2 is SVGAGI in the germline V gene (reference sequence). The CDR3 contains 12 residues. The collection from each donor was one heparinised blood draw averaging around 120 mL.

Sequenced: naive CD4+ T cells from blood. V usage is TRBV6-6 and J usage is TRBJ2-7; D uncertain. The TCR was taken from a young man with type 1 diabetes. CDR3: CASTVNSYEQYF. In DNA form, the CDR3 reads TGTGCCAGCACGGTCAACTCCTACGAGCAGTACTTC.